These 11 T cell receptor beta chains were all obtained from the same sample, sequenced in a study of post-analysis software for immune sequencing data. Findings of the study overall: Patients showed TRBV5-6, TRBV5-1 and TRBV20-1 among a few TRBV segments more frequent than in controls.

Presence of unique molecular identifiers characterized the TCR beta cDNA libraries. Via MiXCR, TCRdb re-called the PCR reads, giving one row per CDR3 protein. The sample lists 380,000 or so distinct CDR3 sequences, approximately 38% occurring once. For these TCRs, the target antigens are not known. The sequencing input was blood. All receptors derive from a girl aged 10-17 years with multiple sclerosis.

In this sample, this clonotype turned up a few times. CDR3 sequence: CASSPYRGQGDEKLFF. The CDR3 coding sequence is TGTGCCAGCAGCCCCTACCGGGGACAGGGGGATGAAAAACTGTTTTTT. V and J are TRBV7-9 and TRBJ1-4; TRBD1 aligns across 11 bases. The V gene end was trimmed by 5 bases and the J gene end by 6 bases; junction bases not matched to a gene: 8. The CDR3 sequence is 16 residues long. CDR1 is SEHNR, CDR2 FQNEAQ, per germline (reference sequence).

This chain links TRBV6-6 with TRBJ2-3, with TRBD2 as a possible D gene (5 bases). Trimming removed 10 bases at V and 0 bases at J, with 17 bases between. This CDR3 region has 15 residues. The germline CDR1 and CDR2 sequences are MNHNY and SVGAGI (reference sequence). CDR3 DNA: TGTGCCACATGCACCTCTAGCAGTAGCACAGATACGCAGTATTTT. Protein product: CATCTSSSSTDTQYF.

This clonotype was counted a few times. This sequence joins TRBV5-1 and TRBJ2-1; 7 bases align to TRBD1. Trimming cost V 4 bases and J 8 bases; bases outside gene matches: 18. The CDR3 extends over 17 amino acids. The V gene's germline CDR1 is SGHRS and CDR2 YFSETQ. CDR3 in DNA: TGCGCCAGCAGCCAAACGACAGGGATTGGGGTTGTGCATGAGCAGTTCTTC. Encoded protein: CASSQTTGIGVVHEQFF.

CDR3 sequence: CSALTNYKGIYEQYF. CDR3 DNA sequence: TGCAGTGCTCTAACAAACTACAAAGGGATATACGAGCAGTACTTC. This chain links TRBV20-1 with TRBJ2-7; D not certain. This CDR3 region has 15 residues. CDR1 is DFQATT and CDR2 is SNEGSKA in the germline V gene (reference sequence). Trimming took 5 bases from V and 4 from J, leaving 21 bases between them.

Ten or more counts support this clonotype. The chain combines TRBV10-3 with TRBJ2-5; weak D call: TRBD1 (5 bases). From germline, CDR1 is ENHRY and CDR2 SYGVKD. There are 13 residues in the CDR3. V was cut by 4 bases and J by 4 bases, with 10 bases left in between. CDR3 amino acids: CAISVGQGETQYF. CDR3 sequence (DNA): TGTGCCATCAGTGTAGGGCAGGGAGAGACCCAGTACTTC.

As regards this clonotype: One end of the junction varies from germline; a read error may be responsible. Written as DNA, the CDR3 is TGTGCCGTCAGCGCACTAGGGGGAGATACGCAGTATTTT. As protein: CAVSALGGDTQYF. The gene calls are TRBV10-3 and TRBJ2-3, with D maybe TRBD1 (6 bases). The CDR3 extends over 13 amino acids. The germline V gene has CDR1 ENHRY and CDR2 SYGVKD.

The rearrangement links TRBV7-9 to TRBJ1-1, with D uncertain. The germline V gene encodes CDR1 SEHNR and CDR2 FQNEAQ (reference sequence). CDR3 length: 13 residues. Trimming took 10 bases from V and 3 from J, leaving 15 bases between them. In nucleotides, the CDR3 is TGTGCCACTACTTGGGTGGGTGACACTGAAGCTTTCTTT. This translates into CATTWVGDTEAFF.

The chain links TRBV10-2 to TRBJ2-2, with 8 bases identical to TRBD1. Germline assignment: CDR1 WSHSY and CDR2 SAAADI. The V and J ends lost 3 bases and 1 base, in that order; junction bases with no gene match: 10. The length of the CDR3 is 18 residues. The CDR3 DNA reads TGCGCCAGCAGTGACCCGATGACAGGGGTGGTGAACACCGGGGAGCTGTTTTTT. Amino acids: CASSDPMTGVVNTGELFF.

V usage is TRBV13 and J usage is TRBJ2-6; tentative D call: TRBD1 (5 bases). In germline, CDR1 is PRHDT, CDR2 FYEKMQ (reference sequence). This CDR3 has 18 amino acids. V was shortened by 5 bases and J by 0 bases, with 17 bases between the two germline ends. CDR3 protein: CASSPLGRVSSGANVLTF. The CDR3 coding sequence is TGTGCCAGCAGCCCGCTAGGCAGGGTAAGCTCTGGGGCCAACGTCCTGACTTTC.

V is TRBV18 and J is TRBJ2-7; the D gene is possibly TRBD2 (5 bases). The germline V gene encodes CDR1 KGHSH and CDR2 LQKENI. V lost 0 bases and J lost 7, with 13 bases in between. The CDR3 covers 14 residues. The DNA of the CDR3 is TGTGCCAGCTCACCACCGCGGACGAGGGAGGAGCAGTACTTC. The encoded protein is CASSPPRTREEQYF.

The rearrangement joins TRBV2 to TRBJ2-7, with D hard to call. Germline V lookup: CDR1 SNHLY, CDR2 FYNNEI. The CDR3 runs to 11 residues. Deletions cut 7 bases from V and 2 bases from J, with 6 bases between. Written as DNA, the CDR3 is TGTGCCAGCATACAGACCTACGAGCAGTACTTC. Protein: CASIQTYEQYF.